Listed below are T cell receptor beta chains from one sample, sequenced in a study of blood T cell repertoires in COVID-19. Method: immunoSEQ multiplex PCR; TCRdb's copy keeps in-frame clones and lacks some. The sample yields tens of thousands of clones, around 72% seen once. The sequenced material came from peripheral blood. Receptors were obtained from a man in his 70s with COVID-19, enrolled during active disease. The CDR3 runs from the conserved cysteine through the conserved F or W. The D gene is left open where the match is weak. Size is omitted from some rows. Given values are once, few, many or a class for expanded clones.

TGTGCCAGCAGTTCTCGTAACAGGGCCCCAGCGGAAGCTTTCTTT | CASSSRNRAPAEAFF | - | TRBJ1-1 | TRBV27 | -
TGTGCCAGCAGCCCGGCGGCTAACACCGGGGAGCTGTTTTTT | CASSPAANTGELFF | many | TRBJ2-2 | TRBV2 | -
TGTGCCAGCAGCCAAGTGGGACTAGACAATGAGCAGTTCTTC | CASSQVGLDNEQFF | - | TRBJ2-1 | TRBV4-2 | TRBD2
TGTGCCAGCAGCTTGGCCGGGACAGGGGATGGCTACACCTTC | CASSLAGTGDGYTF | - | TRBJ1-2 | TRBV5-4 | TRBD1
TGTGCCAGCAGCTCGCTAGCGGGAGACGAGCAGTACTTC | CASSSLAGDEQYF | - | TRBJ2-7 | TRBV7-2 | TRBD2
TGTGCCATCAGTGGGACTAGCGGGATCGATGAGCAGTTCTTC | CAISGTSGIDEQFF | - | TRBJ2-1 | TRBV10-3 | TRBD2
TGTGCCAGCAGGGCCCCGGGACAGGGCTACGAGCAGTACTTC | CASRAPGQGYEQYF | few | TRBJ2-7 | TRBV25-1 | TRBD1
TGTGCCAGCTCCCGGGACAGGGTCAACAATGAGCAGTTCTTC | CASSRDRVNNEQFF | once | TRBJ2-1 | TRBV18 | TRBD1
TGTGCCACCAGTGATACCGGGACAGGGGGCTCCTACGAGCAGTACTTC | CATSDTGTGGSYEQYF | - | TRBJ2-7 | TRBV24-1 | TRBD1
TGCGCCAGCAGCTTGGTAGGGGGCGCGTCTAATTCACCCCTCCACTTT | CASSLVGGASNSPLHF | once | TRBJ1-6 | TRBV5-1 | TRBD1
TGTGCCAGCAGTTTACGGGAAGGTAGTCACAATGAGCAGTTCTTC | CASSLREGSHNEQFF | - | TRBJ2-1 | TRBV27 | -
TGCGCCAGCAGCCTCCGGACAGGGAACGAGCAGTACTTC | CASSLRTGNEQYF | - | TRBJ2-7 | TRBV5-1 | TRBD1
TGTGCCAGCAGTTACGGTATTAGCGGGAGACCCTACGAGCAGTACTTC | CASSYGISGRPYEQYF | medium-sized | TRBJ2-7 | TRBV6-5 | TRBD2
TGTGCCAGCAGTTACAGCACAGCCCTCTATGGCTACACCTTC | CASSYSTALYGYTF | - | TRBJ1-2 | TRBV6-5 | -
TGCAGCGTTGAAGCCTACAGACGCAACACTGAAGCTTTCTTT | CSVEAYRRNTEAFF | - | TRBJ1-1 | TRBV29-1 | -
TGTGCCAGCAGGCGGACTAGCGACAGGGAGCAGTTCTTC | CASRRTSDREQFF | - | TRBJ2-1 | TRBV6-5 | TRBD2
TGTGCCAGCAGTCAAGGACTGATGATAGGTGGCTACACCTTC | CASSQGLMIGGYTF | few | TRBJ1-2 | TRBV7-8 | -
TGCGCCAGCAGCTTGGAGGGGGGGACCCAGCCCCAGCATTTT | CASSLEGGTQPQHF | - | TRBJ1-5 | TRBV5-1 | -
TGTGCCGGAACAGGGGGCAGGGCTACTGAAGCTTTCTTT | CAGTGGRATEAFF | - | TRBJ1-1 | TRBV30 | TRBD1
TGTGCCAGCAGTTCCCCCCTAAGACAGGTCAATGAGCAGTTCTTC | CASSSPLRQVNEQFF | - | TRBJ2-1 | TRBV6-2/TRBV6-3 | -
TGTGCCAGCAGCGCTGGGGCGGGAGTAACAGATACGCAGTATTTT | CASSAGAGVTDTQYF | - | TRBJ2-3 | TRBV5-6 | TRBD2
TGTGCCAGCAGCTTACGGGGAACGGATGGCTACACCTTC | CASSLRGTDGYTF | few | TRBJ1-2 | TRBV7-9 | -
TGTGCCAGTACGATCGGGAGATACAATGAGCAGTTCTTC | CASTIGRYNEQFF | few | TRBJ2-1 | TRBV19 | -
TGTGCCACCAGTGACACCGGGAGCTTCTACGAGCAGTACTTC | CATSDTGSFYEQYF | - | TRBJ2-7 | TRBV24-1 | -
TGCGCCAGCAGCCACGAGGGCGTCCAAAGGAATGAAAAACTGTTTTTT | CASSHEGVQRNEKLFF | - | TRBJ1-4 | TRBV4-1 | -
TGTGCCAGCAGTTCCCCGGGACAGAGAAACACTGAAGCTTTCTTT | CASSSPGQRNTEAFF | - | TRBJ1-1 | TRBV6-5 | TRBD1
TGTGCCTTACCCCCGGGTGCACCAACTAACCTAGACCCTTTCTTT | CALPPGAPTNLDPFF | - | TRBJ1-1 | TRBV28 | -
TGTGCCAGCAGCCTCGGAGCTAGCGCTTACGAGCAGTACTTC | CASSLGASAYEQYF | - | TRBJ2-7 | TRBV4-2 | -
TGTGCCAGCAGCCCCAGAGGGGACAGAACTGAAGCTTTCTTT | CASSPRGDRTEAFF | few | TRBJ1-1 | TRBV7-8 | TRBD1
TGTGCCAGCAGTAGAGGAGGCGGGACAGATGATAATTCACCCCTCCACTTT | CASSRGGGTDDNSPLHF | - | TRBJ1-6 | TRBV2 | TRBD1
TGTGCCAGCAGTTTGGTCACCAGCGGGGAGCTGTTTTTT | CASSLVTSGELFF | - | TRBJ2-2 | TRBV12-3/TRBV12-4 | -
TGTGCCATCAGTGGTACGCTAGCGGGGGGCACAGATACGCAGTATTTT | CAISGTLAGGTDTQYF | - | TRBJ2-3 | TRBV10-3 | TRBD2
TGCGCCAGCAGCTTCGACAGGGATACGCAGTATTTT | CASSFDRDTQYF | - | TRBJ2-3 | TRBV5-1 | -
TGTGCCAGCAGCAAGGACCGATCAAGGTCGGGGGAGACCCAGTACTTC | CASSKDRSRSGETQYF | - | TRBJ2-5 | TRBV27 | -
TGTGCCAGCAGCCCAGGGACTAGCGGGATCTCCTACAATGAGCAGTTCTTC | CASSPGTSGISYNEQFF | once | TRBJ2-1 | TRBV7-6 | TRBD2
TGTGCAAGTCGCTCGTGCTCGCGAGAGTTCGCCCACAATGAGCAGTTCTTC | CASRSCSREFAHNEQFF | few | TRBJ2-1 | TRBV12-2 | -